This TCR beta chain was observed in a study of T cell responses to AZD1222 COVID-19 vaccine. Remarks on this clone: As yet, its antigen is unknown.

Assay used: immunoSEQ multiplex PCR; TCRdb lists only in-frame clones, some missing. The sample lists under 200,000 clones; almost 95% were seen once. CDR3 length equals 16 residues. Trimming left V 0 bases short and J 1 base short, with 10 bases between. Per germline, CDR1 LGHNA and CDR2 YSLEER. Study-level findings and limits: Baseline seropositives among AZD1222 recipients totaled only five to seven.

The clonotype originates from an adult in good health. Material: peripheral blood, obtained on day 0 of AZD1222 vaccination. The gene calls are TRBV4-3 and TRBJ1-3, with D maybe TRBD1 (5 bases). The CDR3 DNA reads as TGCGCCAGCAGCCAAGATTGGGAGGGGTCTGGAAACACCATATATTTT. Its protein product is CASSQDWEGSGNTIYF.